The 12 T cell receptor beta chains below all came from one sample that was sequenced in a study of long-term antiretroviral therapy in people with HIV. The assay, immunoSEQ v3.0, was run at survey level. Measured with immunoSEQ multiplex PCR; TCRdb has only the in-frame clones, and not every one. The data contain around 21,000 clones, around 86% of them singletons. The sample was unsorted PBMCs, taken 0.1 years before starting antiretroviral therapy. The origin of the receptors is a man aged 35 to 55 with HIV.

The V call is TRBV19, the J call TRBJ2-4; 8 nucleotides align to TRBD1. Germline V gives CDR1 LNHDA, CDR2 SQIVND (reference sequence). The CDR3 is 15 residues long. The V gene end was trimmed by 6 bases and the J gene end by 6 bases; junction bases not matched to a gene: 10. Here the CDR3 DNA reads TGTGCCAGTAGCCGATATTCCGGGACAGGAAACATTCAGTACTTC. Amino acid sequence: CASSRYSGTGNIQYF.

The rearrangement uses TRBV30 and TRBJ2-7; a possible D gene is TRBD2 (6 bases). The germline V gene encodes CDR1 GTSNPN and CDR2 SVGIG (reference sequence). The CDR3 runs to 14 residues. Trimming pared 0 bases from V and 5 bases from J, leaving 14 bases between. DNA for the CDR3: TGTGCCTGGAGTGTCGGCCGGGGGTACGACGAGCAGTACTTC. Translated, it gives CAWSVGRGYDEQYF. Complete variable domain (other parts from reference TRBV30 and TRBJ2-7): SQTIHQWPATLVQPVGSPLSLECTVEGTSNPNLYWYRQAAGRGLQLLFYSVGIGQISSEVPQNLSASRPQDRQFILSSKKLLLSDSGFYLCAWSVGRGYDEQYFGPGTRLTVT.

V is TRBV11-2 and J is TRBJ2-2; 12 bases are shared with TRBD1. Unmatched junction bases numbered 6, after V lost 4 bases and J lost 6 bases. Per germline, CDR1 SGHAT and CDR2 FQNNGV. This CDR3 has 16 amino acids. CDR3 DNA: TGTGCCAGCAGCTCCTTGGGACAGGGGGCCGCCGGGGAGCTGTTTTTT. Its translation: CASSSLGQGAAGELFF. The full variable domain, with the rest looked up from reference TRBV11-2 and TRBJ2-2, is EAGVAQSPRYKIIEKRQSVAFWCNPISGHATLYWYQQILGQGPKLLIQFQNNGVVDDSQLPKDRFSAERLKGVDSTLKIQPAKLEDSAVYLCASSSLGQGAAGELFFGEGSRLTVL.

In its sample, this clone was seen once. The chain links TRBV9 to TRBJ2-2, with 12 nucleotides matching TRBD2. The trim removed 0 bases at V and 3 bases at J, leaving 9 bases unmatched. This CDR3 region has 19 residues. In germline, CDR1 is SGDLS, CDR2 YYNGEE. The DNA of the CDR3 is TGTGCCAGCAGCGTAGAGCCCCCGACTAGCGGGAGTCACACCGGGGAGCTGTTTTTT. Protein: CASSVEPPTSGSHTGELFF.

The chain uses TRBV7-2 and TRBJ2-7; 13 bases align to TRBD2. CDR1 SGHTA and CDR2 FQGNSA come from the germline V gene. The CDR3 loop spans 18 amino acids. With 1 base clipped from V and 0 bases from J, the junction kept 6 bases outside the gene matches. The chain's CDR3 is CASSLGTSGRPSSYEQYF. Written as DNA, the CDR3 is TGTGCCAGCAGCTTAGGGACTAGCGGGAGACCTAGCTCCTACGAGCAGTACTTC.

The gene calls are TRBV7-9 and TRBJ2-5; a possible D gene is TRBD1 (6 bases). V gave up 0 bases and J gave up 5 bases, with 10 bases separating them. The germline V gene has CDR1 SEHNR and CDR2 FQNEAQ (reference sequence). The CDR3 is 14 residues long. CDR3 amino acids: CASSLAGRGETQYF. The DNA for the CDR3 is TGTGCCAGCAGCTTAGCGGGCAGGGGTGAGACCCAGTACTTC.

This clone showed up just once. The rearrangement joins TRBV7-6 to TRBJ2-1, with D tentatively TRBD2 (6 bases). V shed 5 bases and J shed 1 base, with 15 bases lying between them. The germline CDR1 and CDR2 sequences are SGHVS and FNYEAQ. There are 16 residues in the CDR3. The CDR3 nucleotides read TGTGCCAGCAGCAGTCTGCTTGCGGGGTCCTACAATGAGCAGTTCTTC. It codes for CASSSLLAGSYNEQFF.

The J gene is TRBJ2-1, the V gene TRBV5-6; D gene ambiguous. This CDR3 contains 13 residues. The ends were cut back, 0 bases at V and 3 bases at J, with 4 bases in the middle. The germline V gene encodes CDR1 SGHDT and CDR2 YYEEEE. The CDR3 DNA sequence: TGTGCCAGCAGCTTGGACAACTACAATGAGCAGTTCTTC. Translating gives CASSLDNYNEQFF.

This chain joins TRBV29-1 and TRBJ1-1, with TRBD1 matching over 9 bases. Trimming removed 6 bases from V and 4 bases from J; junction bases left unmatched: 6. CDR3 length equals 13 residues. Germline lookup yields CDR1 SQVTM and CDR2 ANQGSEA. The CDR3 nucleotides are TGCAGCGTCGCCGGACAGGGGTTCACTGAAGCTTTCTTT. Translation gives CSVAGQGFTEAFF.

CDR3 bases: TGTGCCTGGAGTCGACGGGACACGGATGGCTACACCTTC. It codes for CAWSRRDTDGYTF. V usage is TRBV30 and J usage is TRBJ1-2; tentatively, D is TRBD1 (6 bases). CDR1 is GTSNPN, CDR2 SVGIG, per germline (reference sequence). Trimming pared 2 bases from V and 6 bases from J, leaving 13 bases between. The CDR3 length is 13 residues.

In regard to this clone: One junction end does not reproduce the germline sequence, and a read error may be involved. The chain joins TRBV7-3 to TRBJ2-1; tentative D call: TRBD1 (5 bases). CDR1 and CDR2 from the germline V gene are SGHTA and FQGTGA. This CDR3 has 8 residues. The CDR3 DNA is TGTGCCAGCAGCCTAGGGGTCTTC. Translated, it gives CASSLGVF. Full variable domain (remainder filled in from reference TRBV7-3 and TRBJ2-1): GAGVSQTPSNKVTEKGKYVELRCDPISGHTALYWYRQSLGQGPEFLIYFQGTGAADDSGLPNDRFFAVRPEGSVSTLKIQRTERGDSAVYLCASSLGVFGPGTRLTVL.

This chain joins TRBV18 and TRBJ1-4, with TRBD1 as a possible D gene (5 bases). The V and J ends lost 5 bases and 6 bases respectively, with 10 bases between them. In germline, CDR1 is KGHSH, CDR2 LQKENI. The CDR3 extends over 13 amino acids. This CDR3 reads CASSTGGYEKLFF. The CDR3 DNA reads TGTGCCAGCTCAACCGGGGGTTATGAAAAACTGTTTTTT. The complete variable domain, with remaining parts taken from reference TRBV18 and TRBJ1-4, reads NAGVMQNPRHLVRRRGQEARLRCSPMKGHSHVYWYRQLPEEGLKFMVYLQKENIIDESGMPKERFSAEFPKEGPSILRIQQVVRGDSAAYFCASSTGGYEKLFFGSGTQLSVL.